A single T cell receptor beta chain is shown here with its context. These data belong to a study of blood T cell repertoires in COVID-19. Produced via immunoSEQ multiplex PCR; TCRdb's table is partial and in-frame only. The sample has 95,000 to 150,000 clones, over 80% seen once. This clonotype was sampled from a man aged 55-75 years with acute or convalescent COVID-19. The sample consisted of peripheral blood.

CDR3 nucleotide sequence: TGTGCCAGCAGTCGGGGGAACACTGAAGCTTTCTTT. This sequence encodes CASSRGNTEAFF. J is TRBJ1-1 and V is TRBV6-5, with D hard to call. The germline V gene encodes CDR1 MNHEY and CDR2 SVGAGI. V gave up 5 bases and J gave up 1 base, with 5 bases separating them. The CDR3 totals 12 residues.